A selection of T cell receptor beta chains follows, all from one sample in a study of blood T cell repertoires in COVID-19. Measured with immunoSEQ multiplex PCR; TCRdb has only the in-frame clones, and not every one. The sample includes about 190,000 clones, approximately 91% of them seen just once. What was sequenced was peripheral blood. The receptor set was obtained from a woman in her forties who had recovered from COVID-19. Both conserved end residues are part of each CDR3. The D gene is left open where the match is weak. The size entry is marked missing in some rows and otherwise reads once, few, many or a size class.

j_call d_call cdr3_length clone_size v_call cdr3_nt cdr3_aa
TRBJ1-1 - 15 - TRBV23-1 TGCGCCAGCGTCAGCCCAGGGGTTGAGGGCACTGAAGCTTTCTTT CASVSPGVEGTEAFF
TRBJ1-6 TRBD1 15 - TRBV4-1 TGCGCCAGCAGCCAAGATAACAGGGGAAATTCACCCCTCCACTTT CASSQDNRGNSPLHF
TRBJ2-3 TRBD2 16 - TRBV11-2 TGTGCCAGCAGCCCCGAGGGACTTAGCGGGGGAGATACGCAGTATTTT CASSPEGLSGGDTQYF
TRBJ2-7 - 13 - TRBV4-2 TGTGCCAGCAGTCAGACGGGCTCCTACGAGCAGTACTTC CASSQTGSYEQYF
TRBJ1-2 - 13 - TRBV12-3/TRBV12-4 TGTGCCAGCAGTTTGGAGGGCAGCTATGGCTACACCTTC CASSLEGSYGYTF
TRBJ1-1 TRBD1 15 - TRBV7-9 TGTGCCAGCAGCTTAGGCGGACAGGGAGACACTGAAGCTTTCTTT CASSLGGQGDTEAFF
TRBJ2-7 TRBD2 17 few TRBV6-1 TGTGCCAGCAGTGTCCTCATGACTAGCGGGATTGTCAACGAGCAGTACTTC CASSVLMTSGIVNEQYF
TRBJ1-5 - 13 - TRBV30 TGTGCCTGGAGCCGAGGTGACGGTCAGCCCCAGCATTTT CAWSRGDGQPQHF
TRBJ2-6 - 14 - TRBV6-5 TGTGCCAGCACCCGAGTCTCCGGGGCCAACGTCCTGACTTTC CASTRVSGANVLTF
TRBJ2-7 - 16 few TRBV19 TGTGCCAGTAGTCGAGATAGATTGGACACTGGGGTTGAGCAGTACTTC CASSRDRLDTGVEQYF
TRBJ2-3 - 14 - TRBV2 TGTGCCAGCAGCGAAGACAAAAGCACAGATACGCAGTATTTT CASSEDKSTDTQYF
TRBJ2-3 - 16 once TRBV11-1 TGTGCCAGCAGCTCCTACAGGGCCATTGAGACAGATACGCAGTATTTT CASSSYRAIETDTQYF
TRBJ1-2 TRBD1 14 - TRBV29-1 TGCAGCGTTGAAGATCGGGCAGGGGGTAATGGCTACACCTTC CSVEDRAGGNGYTF
TRBJ1-5 TRBD1 15 few TRBV3-1/TRBV3-2 TGTGCCAGCAGCCAAGATTCGACAGGGAATCAGCCCCAGCATTTT CASSQDSTGNQPQHF
TRBJ2-6 - 19 - TRBV3-1/TRBV3-2 TGTGCCAGCAGCCGACACGGACAGCTTCTAAACTCTGGGGCCAACGTCCTGACTTTC CASSRHGQLLNSGANVLTF
TRBJ1-2 TRBD1 16 - TRBV19 TGTGCCAGTAGTATCCCGTTCGACAGGGGAGACTATGGCTACACCTTC CASSIPFDRGDYGYTF
TRBJ1-2 TRBD1 13 once TRBV5-1 TGCGCCAGCAGACAGGGGGATAACTATGGCTACACCTTC CASRQGDNYGYTF
TRBJ1-1 - 12 few TRBV12-5 TGTGCTAGTGGTTTGTGGCAGGCTTTAGCTTTCTTT CASGLWQALAFF
TRBJ2-4 - 14 - TRBV19 TGTGCCAGTAGCATTCAGGTAGCCAAAAACATTCAGTACTTC CASSIQVAKNIQYF
TRBJ2-5 TRBD2 15 - TRBV10-3 TGTGCCATCAGTGAGTCGGGACTAGCGAAAGAGACCCAGTACTTC CAISESGLAKETQYF
TRBJ1-6 - 15 - TRBV7-8 TGTGCCAGCAGCTTAGGAGGGTCCTATAATTCACCCCTCCACTTT CASSLGGSYNSPLHF
TRBJ2-1 - 16 - TRBV2 TGTGCCAGCAGTTCTGAACTAGCCGAGTCCTACAATGAGCAGTTCTTC CASSSELAESYNEQFF